This T cell receptor (beta chain) was observed in a study of cytomegalovirus exposure and HLA in healthy donors. About the study: Samples from HLA-typed donors yielded approximately 80 million unique TCRs in an early data release.

Study-wide findings and caveats: Looking again later, the authors saw that most CMV-associated TCR beta chains seemed HLA-restricted. Sequencing depth across donors, presence/absence analyses assumed, was roughly uniform. Among the most significant clusters, several appeared linked to common viral pathogens in a later analysis.

Trimming shortened V by 1 base and J by 4 bases, and 13 bases separated the two germline ends. CDR1 is SNHLY and CDR2 is FYNNEI in the germline V gene. The CDR3 is 15 residues long. Notes on this clone: What it binds is not known.

The PCR contained 60 Vbeta and 13 Jbeta primers. Profiling relied on immunoSEQ multiplex PCR, and the TCRdb table lists in-frame clones only, not all of them. The sample carries 200,000 or so clones, roughly 80% recorded once. This rearrangement joins TRBV2 to TRBJ1-1, with a tentative D call TRBD1 (6 bases). This TCR came from a girl aged 2 to 9 in good health and CMV-seronegative. The sequenced material came from PBMCs. For the CDR3, the DNA is TGTGCCAGCAGTGAAGGGCAGGGGATAGGCACTGAAGCTTTCTTT. It encodes CASSEGQGIGTEAFF.